This TCR beta chain was profiled in a study of naive and memory T cell subsets. Regarding the study as a whole: Possibly reflecting memory cells re-expressing CD45RA, a few larger clonotypes occurred in naive repertoires, especially CD8.

Two oligonucleotides, mixed equimolar, formed the beta constant-region primer covering TRBC1 and TRBC2. Nested alpha and beta constant-region primers with the SP2 primer drove four PCR rounds on ligated cDNA. TCRdb re-analysed the UMI-ligation and nested PCR reads in MiXCR, keeping a single row per CDR3 protein. The sample carries over 130,000 distinct CDR3 sequences, approximately 20% recorded once. This clonotype has more than one count but fewer than ten. Its antigen is not known. V was cut by 4 bases and J by 8 bases, with 22 bases left in between. CDR1 SGHDT and CDR2 YYEEEE come from the germline V gene. The CDR3 totals 16 residues.

V and J are TRBV5-6 and TRBJ2-1; D assignment may be TRBD1 or TRBD2 (6 bases each). This receptor was obtained from a human donor in good health. Sequenced: naive CD8+ T cells from blood. CDR3: CASSLGSGTPGDEQFF. The DNA for the CDR3 is TGTGCCAGCAGCCTCGGTTCGGGGACACCGGGGGATGAGCAGTTCTTC.